This TCR beta chain was sequenced for a study of OX40 agonist ivuxolimab in advanced cancers. Across the whole study: At around 83% male, the cohort had a mean age of 60 years, ranging from about 23 to 79.

On this clone itself: Antigen: not known.

Germline lookup yields CDR1 SGHRS and CDR2 YFSETQ. The CDR3 length is 15 residues. Deletions cut 0 bases from V and 5 bases from J, with 9 bases between. Study outcomes and limitations: Among the lowest peripheral clonal expansion occurred in 0.1-3.0 mg/kg partial responders.

Some clones are missing from TCRdb's copy, which holds only in-frame ones; the method was immunoSEQ multiplex PCR. The sample holds about 68,000 clones; more than 75% are singletons and the top ten take around 0.7%. The chain couples TRBV5-1 to TRBJ1-6, with D unclear. Sequencing was performed on CD4+ or CD8+ T cells sorted from blood, taken in a trial of the OX40 agonist ivuxolimab. The clonotype was recovered from an adult with an advanced solid tumor such as melanoma, head and neck, liver or kidney cancer. CDR3 protein: CASSLDALNNSPLHF. CDR3 coding DNA: TGCGCCAGCAGCTTGGATGCCCTTAATAATTCACCCCTCCACTTT.